Below, 20 T cell receptor beta chains from the same sample are listed, as sequenced in a study of spatial heterogeneity in lung cancer. Study-wide results and limits: Within tumors, counts of expanded alpha and beta TCRs tracked tumor mutation counts.

The antigens of these receptors remain unknown. TCRdb redid the calling of the 5' RACE reads with MiXCR, one entry per CDR3 protein. The sample consists of roughly 5,700 distinct CDR3 sequences, about 7.6% of them appearing once. Time point meaning: sample taken at primary tumor resection. The sequences come from lung tumor tissue, collected at surgery. The receptors stem from a female donor with early-stage non-small cell lung cancer.

This clonotype was recorded many times. Found in a library prepared for alpha chains, this beta chain is an off-target read, and its abundance has little meaning. The chain is built from TRBV18 and TRBJ2-7; 10 bases are a match to TRBD1. With 0 bases clipped from V and 5 bases from J, the junction kept 4 bases outside the gene matches. CDR3 length equals 15 residues. The germline V gene encodes CDR1 KGHSH and CDR2 LQKENI. CDR3 sequence reads: CASSPPGTGAHEQYF. CDR3 nucleotide sequence: TGTGCCAGCTCACCACCCGGGACAGGGGCGCACGAGCAGTACTTC.

With respect to this clonotype: The library was designed around alpha chains, so this beta chain is a stray read whose abundance carries little weight. The chain employs TRBV9 and TRBJ2-5, with TRBD1 as a possible D gene (5 bases). Per germline, CDR1 SGDLS and CDR2 YYNGEE. V shed 3 bases and J shed 3 bases, with 12 bases lying between them. This CDR3 spans 14 amino acids. CDR3 sequence reads: CASSDAGREETQYF. DNA of the CDR3: TGTGCCAGCAGCGATGCAGGGCGAGAAGAGACCCAGTACTTC. The full variable domain, rest sourced from reference TRBV9 and TRBJ2-5, is DSGVTQTPKHLITATGQRVTLRCSPRSGDLSVYWYQQSLDQGLQFLIQYYNGEERAKGNILERFSAQQFPDLHSELNLSSLELGDSALYFCASSDAGREETQYFGPGTRLLVL.

This clonotype was counted many times. This beta chain is a stray sequence in a library constructed for alpha chains; its clone size is not meaningful. CDR3 in amino acids: CASRFLGGTDTQYF. CDR3 nucleotide sequence: TGTGCCAGCCGGTTCTTAGGGGGCACAGATACGCAGTATTTT. This chain links TRBV6-5 with TRBJ2-3, with D possibly being TRBD1 (5 bases). Trimming removed 8 bases at V and 1 base at J, with 13 bases between. Germline assignment: CDR1 MNHEY and CDR2 SVGAGI. The CDR3 spans 14 residues.

This clonotype was observed at least ten times. This beta chain is a stray read from a library made for alpha chains; its abundance is not meaningful. The chain uses TRBV7-2 and TRBJ1-6; possible D gene TRBD1, 6 bases. The CDR3 has 14 residues. The germline CDR1 and CDR2 sequences are SGHTA and FQGNSA. The V gene lost 8 bases and the J gene lost 9 bases, with 17 bases spanning the gap. CDR3 coding DNA: TGTGCCAGCCGTAGGGGTACAGGGAGTTCACCCCTCCACTTT. Translation: CASRRGTGSSPLHF.

This clonotype has at least ten counts. Since the library was made to target alpha chains, this beta chain is a stray read and its abundance is not meaningful. The chain recombines TRBV6-1 with TRBJ2-1; 8 nucleotides match TRBD2. CDR1 MNHNS and CDR2 SASEGT come from the germline V gene. The CDR3 spans 15 residues. The ends lost 0 bases at V and 4 bases at J; junction bases unmatched: 2. Here the CDR3 DNA reads TGTGCCAGCAGTGAAGCGAGCGGGGGTTACAATGAGCAGTTCTTC. It is translated as CASSEASGGYNEQFF.

This clonotype is categorized as medium-sized. This beta chain turned up in a library designed for alpha chains; as an off-target read, its abundance says little. This chain uses TRBV28 with TRBJ2-7; D is undetermined. Germline loops: CDR1 MDHEN, CDR2 SYDVKM. Trimming removed 5 bases from V and 1 base from J, with 18 bases in between. This CDR3 contains 16 residues. The CDR3 DNA reads as TGTGCCAGCAGTATCCTAGGCCAGAAATCGTCCTACGAGCAGTACTTC. Amino acids: CASSILGQKSSYEQYF.

This clonotype occurred many times. This beta chain lies outside the target of a library built for alpha chains; its clone size means little. The V gene is TRBV28, the J gene TRBJ2-3, with D possibly being TRBD2 (5 bases). CDR3 length: 15 amino acids. Germline V gives CDR1 MDHEN, CDR2 SYDVKM. V was trimmed by 1 base and J by 1 base, leaving 9 bases between them. The CDR3 here is CASSLYRGRTDTQYF. Here the CDR3 DNA reads TGTGCCAGCAGTTTATACCGGGGTCGCACAGATACGCAGTATTTT. Supplemented by reference TRBV28 and TRBJ2-3, the full variable domain reads DVKVTQSSRYLVKRTGEKVFLECVQDMDHENMFWYRQDPGLGLRLIYFSYDVKMKEKGDIPEGYSVSREKKERFSLILESASTNQTSMYLCASSLYRGRTDTQYFGPGTRLTVL.

This clonotype was seen ten or more times. The size of this beta chain means little, since it is a stray read in a library made for alpha chains. The chain has TRBV6-2 or TRBV6-3 and TRBJ1-2; 7 bases are a match to TRBD1. V was clipped by 2 bases and J by 3 bases; unmatched bases: 6. This CDR3 is built from 15 residues. The V gene's germline CDR1 is MNHEY and CDR2 SVGEGT. CDR3 region: CASSYDQGEDYGYTF. CDR3 in DNA: TGTGCCAGCAGTTACGACCAGGGGGAGGACTATGGCTACACCTTC.

Remarks on this clonotype: This beta chain turned up in a library designed for alpha chains; as an off-target read, its abundance says little. In nucleotides, the CDR3 is TGCGCCAGCAGCGTAATCGACAGGGAAGATACGCAGTATTTT. This gives the protein CASSVIDREDTQYF. V is TRBV5-1 and J is TRBJ2-3; 7 bases map to TRBD1. CDR3 length: 14 residues. CDR1 and CDR2 from the germline V gene are SGHRS and YFSETQ. J was trimmed by 5 bases and V by 4 bases; bases with no gene match: 7. Drawing the rest from reference TRBV5-1 and TRBJ2-3, the complete variable domain is KAGVTQTPRYLIKTRGQQVTLSCSPISGHRSVSWYQQTPGQGLQFLFEYFSETQRNKGNFPGRFSGRQFSNSRSEMNVSTLELGDSALYLCASSVIDREDTQYFGPGTRLTVL.

Ten or more counts support this clonotype. Little can be read into the size of this beta chain, an off-target read in a library designed for alpha chains. The chain recombines TRBV4-3 with TRBJ2-2, with TRBD2 matching over 9 bases. The V gene end was trimmed by 3 bases and the J gene end by 4 bases; junction bases not matched to a gene: 3. The CDR3 has 15 amino acids. The germline CDR1 and CDR2 sequences are LGHNA and YSLEER. The CDR3 loop reads CASSQGLATTGELFF. The CDR3, as DNA: TGCGCCAGCAGCCAGGGACTAGCTACCACCGGGGAGCTGTTTTTT.

In its sample, this clonotype was seen many times. This beta chain is off target for a library built for alpha chains, so its abundance means little. The chain carries TRBV23-1 and TRBJ2-1; 10 bases align to TRBD2. TRBV23-1 counts as an open reading frame of uncertain function. V lost 2 bases to trimming and J lost 2 bases; unmatched junction nucleotides: 9. The length of the CDR3 is 18 residues. The CDR3 bases are TGCGCCAGCAGTCAAAACCCTCGGACTAGCGGCCCCTACAATGAGCAGTTCTTC. Encoded protein: CASSQNPRTSGPYNEQFF.

Concerning this clonotype: This beta chain turned up in a library designed for alpha chains; as an off-target read, its abundance says little. This sequence joins TRBV20-1 and TRBJ2-7; D gene ambiguous. V was shortened by 2 bases and J by 1 base, with 15 bases between the two germline ends. Germline CDR1 and CDR2: DFQATT and SNEGSKA (reference sequence). The CDR3 is made up of 15 amino acids. This CDR3 reads CSARPYLESSYEQYF. The CDR3 DNA reads TGCAGTGCTAGACCCTACCTGGAGAGTTCCTACGAGCAGTACTTC.

This clonotype was recorded at least ten times. A library prepared for alpha chains yielded this beta chain as an off-target read; its size is of little meaning. The rearrangement links TRBV6-1 to TRBJ2-6; D call uncertain. This CDR3 has 14 residues. Germline V gives CDR1 MNHNS, CDR2 SASEGT. V was cut by 2 bases and J by 3 bases, with 5 bases left in between. The CDR3 loop reads CASSETVGANVLTF. The DNA of the CDR3 is TGTGCCAGCAGTGAAACGGTTGGGGCCAACGTCCTGACTTTC.

By sample share, this clonotype is medium-sized. Because the library targeted alpha chains, this beta chain is an off-target read whose size means little. This chain links TRBV7-9 with TRBJ1-5; D gene ambiguous. Per germline, CDR1 SEHNR and CDR2 FQNEAQ (reference sequence). V gave up 1 base and J gave up 4 bases, with 2 bases separating them. The CDR3 runs to 12 residues. CDR3 bases: TGTGCCAGCAGCTTAGATAATCAGCCCCAGCATTTT. Translating gives CASSLDNQPQHF.

As for this clonotype: One end of the junction is discordant with germline, which a read error may explain. Because the library targeted alpha chains, this beta chain is an off-target read whose size means little. CDR3 sequence: CASSDGAPYDEQFF. The CDR3, as DNA: TGCGCCAGCAGCGACGGGGCCCCCTACGATGAGCAGTTCTTC. V is TRBV5-1 and J is TRBJ2-1; D possibly matches TRBD1 or TRBD2 (5 bases each). Germline CDR1 reads SGHRS; CDR2 reads YFSETQ. This CDR3 is built from 14 residues.

By proportion, this clonotype is medium-sized. This beta chain is an off-target read within a library intended for alpha chains, so its frequency means little. The chain has TRBV5-4 and TRBJ2-2; D is undetermined. The germline V and J ends were trimmed by 0 bases and 1 base, with 7 bases remaining between them. The germline gives CDR1 SGHNT, CDR2 YYREEE (reference sequence). The CDR3 has 15 amino acids. CDR3 sequence (DNA): TGTGCCAGCAGCTTGGGCGGCCTGAACACCGGGGAGCTGTTTTTT. This translates into CASSLGGLNTGELFF.

This clonotype was counted at least ten times. This beta chain is a stray sequence in a library constructed for alpha chains; its clone size is not meaningful. The rearrangement links TRBV20-1 to TRBJ2-1, with 8 positions matching TRBD2. The V and J ends lost 2 bases and 2 bases, in that order; junction bases with no gene match: 5. The CDR3 contains 15 residues. CDR1 DFQATT and CDR2 SNEGSKA come from the germline V gene (reference sequence). CDR3 region: CSARLAGGPYNEQFF. For the CDR3, the DNA is TGCAGTGCTAGACTAGCGGGTGGACCCTACAATGAGCAGTTCTTC.

In its sample, this clonotype is medium-sized (0.01 to 0.1%). The library was prepared for alpha chains; this beta chain is a stray read, so its frequency means little. This chain joins TRBV20-1 and TRBJ2-2; D is unresolved. Germline CDR1 is DFQATT and CDR2 is SNEGSKA (reference sequence). This CDR3 has 13 amino acids. Deletions cut 4 bases from V and 5 bases from J, with 11 bases between. As DNA, the CDR3 is TGCAGTGCTACTGGTACAAGGACCGGGGAGCTGTTTTTT. Residues: CSATGTRTGELFF.

With regard to this clonotype: This beta chain was picked up by a library intended for alpha chains and is off target, so its count carries little meaning. The rearrangement links TRBV27 to TRBJ1-6; D may be TRBD1 (5 bases). This CDR3 is 18 amino acids long. Trimming removed 0 bases at V and 0 bases at J, with 12 bases between. Germline V gene sequence: CDR1 MNHEY, CDR2 SMNVEV (reference sequence). The CDR3 loop is CASSLSGGPGSYNSPLHF. In DNA form, the CDR3 reads TGTGCCAGCAGTTTATCCGGGGGACCCGGCTCCTATAATTCACCCCTCCACTTT.

About this clonotype itself: The germline gene is not matched at one end of the junction; a read error may be the cause. This beta chain is off target for a library built for alpha chains, so its abundance means little. V usage is TRBV7-2 and J usage is TRBJ2-7, with D perhaps given as TRBD1 or TRBD2 (5 bases each). The CDR3 spans 13 residues. From germline, CDR1 is SGHTA and CDR2 FQGNSA. As DNA, the CDR3 is TGTGCCAGCAGCTTATTGTTCGGGGCCCCTTTGGACTTC. Translation: CASSLLFGAPLDF. Combining the CDR3 with reference TRBV7-2 and TRBJ2-7 gives the whole variable domain GAGVSQSPSNKVTEKGKDVELRCDPISGHTALYWYRQSLGQGLEFLIYFQGNSAPDKSGLPSDRFSAERTGGSVSTLTIQRTQQEDSAVYLCASSLLFGAPLDFGPGTRLTVT.